The 5 T cell receptor beta chains below were found in one sample sequenced in a study of T cells in Graves' hyperthyroidism and ophthalmopathy. The source material, RNA transcripts, was used to amplify TCR beta CDR3 regions. The primer set for the first-round RT-PCR of the TCR CDR3 was HTBI. TCRdb fed the multiplex PCR reads into MiXCR, producing one record per CDR3 protein. The sample has around 520,000 distinct CDR3 sequences, about 24% seen once. The sample taken for sequencing was blood. These receptors all come from a woman aged 25 to 39 with Graves' ophthalmopathy.

V and J are TRBV27 and TRBJ1-1, with D uncertain. The ends were cut back, 0 bases at V and 3 bases at J, with 11 bases in the middle. The CDR3 length is 15 residues. Germline lookup yields CDR1 MNHEY and CDR2 SMNVEV (reference sequence). The CDR3 DNA is TGTGCCAGCAGTTTATCGGAGGGAGGGTACACTGAAGCTTTCTTT. It specifies CASSLSEGGYTEAFF.

A single count supports this clonotype. A much larger clone lies one base from this, so it may be a read error. The genes are TRBV3-1 and TRBJ1-2; D is unclear. This CDR3 spans 12 amino acids. Germline CDR1 is LGHDT and CDR2 is YNNKEL (reference sequence). The V end lost 1 base, the J end lost 4 bases, and 4 bases lay between the germline ends. CDR3 DNA sequence: TGTGCCAGCAGCCAAGCCATCTATGGCTACACCTTC. It codes for CASSQAIYGYTF.

This clonotype showed up many times. The CDR3 region has the DNA TGTGCCAGCAGCTCGGAACCAAATACGCAGTATTTT. It is translated as CASSSEPNTQYF. This sequence joins TRBV27 and TRBJ2-3; D is unresolved. V lost 6 bases and J lost 7, with 11 bases in between. The V gene's germline CDR1 is MNHEY and CDR2 SMNVEV (reference sequence). CDR3 length: 12 residues.

This clonotype was seen many times. The gene calls are TRBV6-2 or TRBV6-3 and TRBJ2-7; D uncertain. Per germline, CDR1 MNHEY and CDR2 SVGEGT. There are 16 residues in the CDR3. V lost 7 bases to trimming and J lost 3 bases, with 22 bases between them. CDR3 sequence (DNA): TGTGCCAGCAAACCCGAGTTATGGCAGACGGTCTACGAGCAGTACTTC. Protein sequence: CASKPELWQTVYEQYF.

The sample holds many counts of this clonotype. The chain recombines TRBV27 with TRBJ1-1; D ambiguous. The germline gives CDR1 MNHEY, CDR2 SMNVEV (reference sequence). V was shortened by 3 bases and J by 0 bases, with 14 bases between the two germline ends. The CDR3 totals 16 residues. The CDR3 coding sequence is TGTGCCAGCAGTTTTTCACGGACGGAATTGAACACTGAAGCTTTCTTT. This sequence encodes CASSFSRTELNTEAFF.